The rows below give T cell receptor beta chains drawn from one sample of a study of CD8+CD57+ T cells in acquired aplastic anemia. Each CDR3 protein is one row after TCRdb ran MiXCR on the reads. This sample has over 150,000 distinct CDR3 sequences, with about 53% found just once. Sequenced: sorted CD4+, CD8+, or CD8+CD57+ T cells (not recorded which) from PBMCs. These receptors came from a human donor in good health, serving as a control. CDR3s include the opening cysteine and the closing phenylalanine or tryptophan. Each record gives: clone size, J gene, D gene, V gene, CDR3 DNA, CDR3 protein. The D gene is left open where the match is weak. Size values are once, few and many counts, or a class for expanded clones, and some rows have none.

clone_size: -
j_call: TRBJ2-7
d_call: -
v_call: TRBV14
cdr3_nt: TGTGCCAGCAGCCAAGGGACTGATGCGCTGCGGTACTTC
cdr3_aa: CASSQGTDALRYF

clone_size: -
j_call: TRBJ1-1
d_call: -
v_call: TRBV11-2
cdr3_nt: TGTGCCAGCAGCTTAGAGGAGGGGTTGACTGAAGCTTTCTTT
cdr3_aa: CASSLEEGLTEAFF

clone_size: -
j_call: TRBJ1-1
d_call: -
v_call: TRBV9
cdr3_nt: TGTGCCAGCTCAGCGGTACTTGGGATGAACACTGAAGCTTTCTTT
cdr3_aa: CASSAVLGMNTEAFF

clone_size: -
j_call: TRBJ2-3
d_call: TRBD1
v_call: TRBV7-2
cdr3_nt: TGTGCCAGCAGAGACAGGGGGCAAAGGGGCCCAGATACGCAGTATTTT
cdr3_aa: CASRDRGQRGPDTQYF

clone_size: -
j_call: TRBJ1-1
d_call: -
v_call: TRBV29-1
cdr3_nt: TGCAGCTACCATCGCGGCACTGAAGCTTTCTTT
cdr3_aa: CSYHRGTEAFF

clone_size: many
j_call: TRBJ2-4
d_call: -
v_call: TRBV5-1
cdr3_nt: TGCGCCAGCAGCTTGACGATATCGGCCAAAAACATTCAGTACTTC
cdr3_aa: CASSLTISAKNIQYF

clone_size: many
j_call: TRBJ1-1
d_call: -
v_call: TRBV2
cdr3_nt: TGTGCCAGCAGTGAAGGGGGGCTCACTGAAGCTTTCTTT
cdr3_aa: CASSEGGLTEAFF

clone_size: -
j_call: TRBJ2-3
d_call: -
v_call: TRBV7-3
cdr3_nt: TGTGCCATCAGTGAGCCTGACACAGATACGCAGTATTTT
cdr3_aa: CAISEPDTDTQYF

clone_size: -
j_call: TRBJ1-1
d_call: TRBD1
v_call: TRBV7-8
cdr3_nt: TGTGCCAGCAGCTTAGGAGAGGGGGCCTTAAACACTGAAGCTTTCTTT
cdr3_aa: CASSLGEGALNTEAFF

clone_size: many
j_call: TRBJ1-1
d_call: -
v_call: TRBV28
cdr3_nt: TGTGCCAGCAGTCCGATAAACACTGAAGCTTTCTTT
cdr3_aa: CASSPINTEAFF

clone_size: -
j_call: TRBJ2-7
d_call: TRBD2
v_call: TRBV7-8
cdr3_nt: TGTGCCAGCAGCCCACTCTTAGCGGGGAACTACGAGCAGTACTTC
cdr3_aa: CASSPLLAGNYEQYF

clone_size: -
j_call: TRBJ1-1
d_call: TRBD1
v_call: TRBV24-1
cdr3_nt: TGTGCCACCAGTGATTCTCGACAGGGGAACACTGAAGCTTTCTTT
cdr3_aa: CATSDSRQGNTEAFF

clone_size: -
j_call: TRBJ2-7
d_call: -
v_call: TRBV5-4
cdr3_nt: TGTGCCAGCAGCTTAGAGGGTGTGGGCGAGCAGTACTTC
cdr3_aa: CASSLEGVGEQYF

clone_size: -
j_call: TRBJ1-4
d_call: TRBD1
v_call: TRBV2
cdr3_nt: TGTGCCAGCGGAGGACAGGGGAATGAAAAACTGTTTTTT
cdr3_aa: CASGGQGNEKLFF

clone_size: -
j_call: TRBJ1-6
d_call: -
v_call: TRBV14
cdr3_nt: TGTGCCAGCAGCCAAGATTTTTTTGGGGGCAGGCAGCTCCACTTT
cdr3_aa: CASSQDFFGGRQLHF